Below are 6 T cell receptor beta chains sequenced from a single sample in a study of long-term antiretroviral therapy in people with HIV. They ran version v3.0 of the immunoSEQ assay at survey level. Only in-frame clones appear in the TCRdb table, and some are missing; sequencing was by immunoSEQ multiplex PCR. The sample records about 24,000 clones, roughly four fifths being singletons. The sample here was unsorted PBMCs, taken 4.4 years after starting antiretroviral therapy. These receptors were collected from a man aged 25 to 45 with HIV.

V usage is TRBV6-6 and J usage is TRBJ2-4; a weak D match, TRBD2 (6 bases). The CDR3 is made up of 15 amino acids. V lost 0 bases to trimming and J lost 9 bases, with 15 bases between them. Germline CDR1 is MNHNY and CDR2 is SVGAGI (reference sequence). CDR3 protein: CASSYSSGPGGIQYF. The DNA of the CDR3 is TGTGCCAGCAGTTACTCGAGCGGACCCGGGGGCATTCAGTACTTC.

V gene TRBV7-2 combines with J gene TRBJ1-2, with a weak D call TRBD1 (6 bases). The CDR3 loop spans 14 amino acids. Germline values: CDR1 SGHTA, CDR2 FQGNSA. V was cut by 5 bases and J by 3 bases, with 13 bases left in between. CDR3 protein: CASSRGPSDYGYTF. The CDR3 nucleotides read TGTGCCAGCAGCCGGGGGCCCTCTGACTATGGCTACACCTTC.

The V and J genes are TRBV18 and TRBJ1-1, with TRBD1 identical over 9 bases. This CDR3 is 16 amino acids long. Germline loops: CDR1 KGHSH, CDR2 LQKENI. The J segment lost 6 bases and the V segment lost 1 base, leaving 9 bases of the junction unmatched. CDR3 region: CASSPQPQGAVAEAFF. Written as DNA, the CDR3 is TGTGCCAGCTCACCACAGCCACAGGGGGCGGTCGCTGAAGCTTTCTTT.

This sequence joins TRBV25-1 and TRBJ1-1; perhaps TRBD1 as D (5 bases). CDR1 MGHDK and CDR2 SYGVNS come from the germline V gene. V lost 4 bases and J 0 bases, leaving 12 bases between the germline ends. This CDR3 has 15 residues. CDR3 residues: CASSAGRGMNTEAFF. CDR3 DNA: TGTGCCAGCAGTGCAGGGCGGGGTATGAACACTGAAGCTTTCTTT.

This chain links TRBV7-9 with TRBJ1-6, with 8 bases that match TRBD1. Germline V gene sequence: CDR1 SEHNR, CDR2 FQNEAQ (reference sequence). The CDR3 is made up of 14 amino acids. J lost 5 bases, V lost 4 bases, and 1 base had no gene match. The CDR3 loop is CASSSDRDNSPLHF. The CDR3 bases are TGTGCCAGCAGCTCGGACAGGGATAATTCACCCCTCCACTTT.

The J gene is TRBJ1-5, the V gene TRBV2, with D possibly matching TRBD1 (5 bases). V lost 3 bases and J 2 bases, leaving 14 bases between the germline ends. The CDR3 runs 16 residues. CDR1 SNHLY and CDR2 FYNNEI come from the germline V gene. The CDR3 protein is CASSEARVVGNQPQHF. The DNA for the CDR3 is TGTGCCAGCAGTGAGGCCAGGGTAGTTGGCAATCAGCCCCAGCATTTT.